These T cell receptor beta chains were read from a single sample in a study of blood T cell repertoires in COVID-19. Sequencing used immunoSEQ multiplex PCR; TCRdb keeps in-frame clones, though not all of them. The sample has about 200,000 clones, roughly 80% seen once. Specimen: peripheral blood. The receptors were sampled from a human donor in a cohort sampled during active COVID-19. Each CDR3 is given without its conserved first and last residue. A D gene is named only where the DNA matches it firmly.

cdr3_length v_call d_call cdr3_aa
15 TRBV25-1 TRBD1 ASSDSFGQGKYYEQY
15 TRBV27 TRBD1 ASSSQRGQGSPREQY
11 TRBV7-2 . ASSAPGLGEQY
15 TRBV5-1 TRBD1 ASSLEGTGGGNQPQH
13 TRBV9 TRBD1 ASSGGDRTNSPLH
12 TRBV5-1 TRBD1 ASSLADRDHEQY
10 TRBV5-5 . ASSPTNEKLF
10 TRBV20-1 . SASRDYYEQY
14 TRBV6-2/TRBV6-3 TRBD1 ASSYLKGTGNQPQH
10 TRBV28 . ASSIVSSPLH
18 TRBV27 . ASSLRWTPLLLSGANVLT
11 TRBV7-2 . ASSLNGGDTQY
12 TRBV7-2 . ASSPRAGEQPQH
12 TRBV11-1 . ASSFFGTPYEQY
14 TRBV7-9 TRBD2 ASSDTWTSGRKEQY
11 TRBV30 . AWSKQGNEKLF
12 TRBV19 TRBD1 ASSPGTGNEKLF
14 TRBV7-9 TRBD1 ASSSRQGVSGNTIY
12 TRBV5-1 . ASSPDKNPYEQY
12 TRBV2 . ASSDQGLKDGYT
12 TRBV19 TRBD1 ASRDRGRQETQY
13 TRBV24-1 TRBD1 ATSRRQGILDEQF
13 TRBV4-3 . ASSQGTGSSYEQY
14 TRBV18 TRBD1 ASSPPVGQGDYGYT
11 TRBV7-2 . ASSLSNYNEQF
14 TRBV27 TRBD2 ASSPLTSGGVDTQY
14 TRBV19 . ASSIASVRQAYEQY
14 TRBV2 TRBD1 ASSEGGQGGAYEQY
14 TRBV7-9 . ASSLVRAGPNYGYT
13 TRBV6-5 TRBD1 ASSTTGGTGNTIY
12 TRBV30 . ASPGEKNTGELF
13 TRBV19 . ASSRVIAYTGELF
11 TRBV3-1/TRBV3-2 . ASSHGGNQPQH
9 TRBV28 . ASSPKETQY
14 TRBV19 TRBD2 ASSIALAGGPFEQY
12 TRBV29-1 TRBD1 SVIVGTGKETQY
14 TRBV27 TRBD2 ASSSHIAGESDTQY
14 TRBV5-5 TRBD1 ASSLRQGGLSSPLH
15 TRBV6-2/TRBV6-3 TRBD2 ASSRTSGRPDTDTQY
11 TRBV18 TRBD2 ASSGTRSYEQY
12 TRBV7-2 . ASSWGELSYEQY
14 TRBV19 TRBD1 ASSMRGQNTNYGYT
17 TRBV5-1 TRBD2 ASSLAASGRARGTGELF
11 TRBV10-3 . AISIVMNTEAF
11 TRBV5-4 . ASSLDLGRRAF
12 TRBV27 TRBD2 ASSPGLAGDEQY
16 TRBV7-2 TRBD1 ASSLYGDRGRGGKGYT